The rows below give T cell receptor beta chains drawn from one sample of a study of cytomegalovirus exposure and HLA in healthy donors. Sequencing used immunoSEQ multiplex PCR; TCRdb keeps in-frame clones, though not all of them. The table records approximately 190,000 clones, roughly 80% of them present only once. Sequences were obtained from PBMCs. All receptors come from a young woman in good health and CMV-seropositive. The CDR3 runs from the conserved cysteine through the conserved F or W. Fields, in order: V gene, D gene, J gene, clone size, CDR3 DNA, CDR3 protein. D genes are given only for firm matches. A row's size may be missing; if present it is once, few, many or a size class.

>TRBV7-8|NA|TRBJ2-5|few
TGTGCCAGCAGCTTAGTTGCGCCGCCACAAGAGACCCAGTACTTC
CASSLVAPPQETQYF
>TRBV19|TRBD2|TRBJ2-7|NA
TGTGCCCGCGAAGGGAGCGGGGCCTCCAACGAGCAGTACTTC
CAREGSGASNEQYF
>TRBV7-2|NA|TRBJ2-3|NA
TGTGCCAGCAGCTTAAGAGTAACTAGCACAGATACGCAGTATTTT
CASSLRVTSTDTQYF
>TRBV19|TRBD1|TRBJ2-6|NA
TGTGCCAGTAGTATAGATGACAGGGGATATGGGGCCAACGTCCTGACTTTC
CASSIDDRGYGANVLTF
>TRBV2|NA|TRBJ2-3|NA
TGTGCCAGCAGTGTATATCAGGATACGCAGTATTTT
CASSVYQDTQYF
>TRBV7-8|NA|TRBJ2-7|NA
TGTGCCAGCAGCCGGGTTGGTTCTAGCGCAACCTACGAGCAGTACTTC
CASSRVGSSATYEQYF
>TRBV5-1|TRBD2|TRBJ2-7|NA
TGCGCCAGCAGCTTTATGGCGGGAGACGGCTACGAGCAGTACTTC
CASSFMAGDGYEQYF
>TRBV5-4|TRBD2|TRBJ2-1|few
TGTGCCAGCACCTCAAGACTAGCGGGAGACAATGAGCAGTTCTTC
CASTSRLAGDNEQFF
>TRBV19|TRBD1|TRBJ2-5|NA
TGTGCCAGTAGCGTAGACAGGGAAGAGACCCAGTACTTC
CASSVDREETQYF
>TRBV7-3|TRBD1|TRBJ2-3|NA
TGTGCCAGCAGCTTAAAACCGGGACAGGGGACTCGGCCAGATACGCAGTATTTT
CASSLKPGQGTRPDTQYF
>TRBV5-1|NA|TRBJ2-1|NA
TGCGCCAGCAACTTGGCTGCGGGGAGGGGGGCGAATGAGCAGTTCTTC
CASNLAAGRGANEQFF
>TRBV5-6|NA|TRBJ1-5|NA
TGTGCCAGCAGCCTGGCAGGGGACAATCAGCCCCAGCATTTT
CASSLAGDNQPQHF
>TRBV7-8|NA|TRBJ2-7|NA
TGTGCCAGCAGCCCGACATCTACCTACGAGCAGTACTTC
CASSPTSTYEQYF
>TRBV7-2|TRBD1|TRBJ1-3|NA
TGTGCCAGCAGTCAATACCACAGGGGGTTCTCTGGAAACACCATATATTTT
CASSQYHRGFSGNTIYF
>TRBV7-2|TRBD1|TRBJ1-4|NA
TGTGCCAGCAGCCAGGGGGTGAATGAAAAACTGTTTTTT
CASSQGVNEKLFF
>TRBV7-8|NA|TRBJ1-2|NA
TGTGCCAGCAGCCCCGTCCGGTACTATGGCTACACCTTC
CASSPVRYYGYTF
>TRBV19|NA|TRBJ1-1|NA
TGTGCCAGTAGTATGGTACAGGGCGGGGAAGCTTTCTTT
CASSMVQGGEAFF
>TRBV30|TRBD1|TRBJ2-1|NA
TGTGCCTGGAGTTCCGGGACAGGAGACAATGAGCAGTTCTTC
CAWSSGTGDNEQFF
>TRBV10-3|TRBD2|TRBJ2-3|NA
TGTGCCATCAGGGGTCGGACTAGCGGCCCAGATACGCAGTATTTT
CAIRGRTSGPDTQYF
>TRBV11-3|TRBD2|TRBJ2-1|NA
TGTGCCAGCAGCGTGACTAGCGGGAGCAATGAGCAGTTCTTC
CASSVTSGSNEQFF
>TRBV5-1|NA|TRBJ1-5|NA
TGCGCCAGCAGCTTGTATGGGGCTGGCAATCAGCCCCAGCATTTT
CASSLYGAGNQPQHF
>TRBV30|NA|TRBJ2-7|NA
TGTGCCTGGAGTGTAGACTACTCCCGCCTAGAGCAGTACTTC
CAWSVDYSRLEQYF
>TRBV28|TRBD1|TRBJ1-5|NA
TGTGCCAGCAGTTTGGGCAGGGGGGCCTATCAGCCCCAGCATTTT
CASSLGRGAYQPQHF
>TRBV2|TRBD1|TRBJ1-6|NA
TGTGCCAGCACCCCGACAGGGAAAAATTCACCCCTCCACTTT
CASTPTGKNSPLHF
>TRBV5-8|NA|TRBJ2-7|NA
TGTGCCAGCAGCAGGGACACCTCCTACGAGCAGTACTTC
CASSRDTSYEQYF
>TRBV30|TRBD1|TRBJ1-5|NA
TGTGCCTGGAGTGTATCAAGAACAGGGGGTCAGCCCCAGCATTTT
CAWSVSRTGGQPQHF
>TRBV27|TRBD1|TRBJ1-1|NA
TGTGCCAGCAGGAGACAGGGGGCGGAGGCTGAAGCTTTCTTT
CASRRQGAEAEAFF
>TRBV6-5|NA|TRBJ2-1|NA
TGTGCCAGCACCCCCCCAGGATCCTACAATGAGCAGTTCTTC
CASTPPGSYNEQFF
>TRBV11-1|TRBD2|TRBJ2-2|NA
TGTGCCAGCAGCTTAAATCGACGCGGGGGAGACACCGGGGAGCTGTTTTTT
CASSLNRRGGDTGELFF
>TRBV7-6|TRBD1|TRBJ2-1|NA
TGTGCCAGCAGCTCACCCTACAGGGGGAATGAGCAGTTCTTC
CASSSPYRGNEQFF
>TRBV10-3|TRBD1|TRBJ1-6|NA
TGTGCCACCCACGTCCGGACAGGGGGCAATTTAAATTCACCCCTCCACTTT
CATHVRTGGNLNSPLHF
>TRBV6-6|NA|TRBJ2-7|few
TGTGCCAGCAGTTGTCCGGAGCAGTACTTC
CASSCPEQYF
>TRBV10-3|NA|TRBJ1-2|few
TGTGCCATCCTGGCCGATTCTTACTATGGCTACACCTTC
CAILADSYYGYTF
>TRBV2|NA|TRBJ1-5|NA
TGTGCCAGCAGAGCAGACAGATTTAGCAATCAGCCCCAGCATTTT
CASRADRFSNQPQHF
>TRBV5-1|TRBD2|TRBJ2-7|NA
TGCGCCAGCAGGCGGGAGGGTAGCGGTCCCTCCTACGAGCAGTACTTC
CASRREGSGPSYEQYF
>TRBV5-1|TRBD2|TRBJ2-2|NA
TGCGCCAGCAGCTCCCTAGCGGGGGCTAACACCGGGGAGCTGTTTTTT
CASSSLAGANTGELFF
>TRBV7-9|NA|TRBJ2-5|NA
TGTGCCAGCAGCTTAAAGCCAGAGACCCAGTACTTC
CASSLKPETQYF
>TRBV18|NA|TRBJ2-1|NA
TGTGCCAGCTCACCCGGGGTTAGTGGGGACAATGAGCAGTTCTTC
CASSPGVSGDNEQFF
>TRBV5-4|NA|TRBJ2-3|few
TGTGCCAGCAGCTTGGGGCGGATTCGGGGAGATACGCAGTATTTT
CASSLGRIRGDTQYF
>TRBV10-2|NA|TRBJ1-5|NA
TGCGCCAGCAGTGAGGACAGGCTCTATCAGCCCCAGCATTTT
CASSEDRLYQPQHF
>TRBV2|TRBD1|TRBJ1-1|few
TGTGCCAGCAGTGAAGGGACAGGCACTGAAGCTTTCTTT
CASSEGTGTEAFF
>TRBV9|NA|TRBJ1-6|NA
TGTGCCAGCAGCGCCCAGGGCTATAATTCACCCCTCCACTTT
CASSAQGYNSPLHF
>TRBV5-1|NA|TRBJ2-5|once
TGCGCCAGCAGCTTGGGACTAACACAAGAGACCCAGTACTTC
CASSLGLTQETQYF
>TRBV7-2|NA|TRBJ1-3|NA
TGTGCCAGCAGAACGGGAGGGGGGCGAGACACCATATATTTT
CASRTGGGRDTIYF
>TRBV7-3|NA|TRBJ2-1|NA
TGTGCCAGCAGCTTATTTGGCATTAACAATGAGCAGTTCTTC
CASSLFGINNEQFF
>TRBV7-2|NA|TRBJ1-2|once
TGTGCCAGCAGCTTAGCAACAGGGACCTATGGCTACACCTTC
CASSLATGTYGYTF
>TRBV7-3|NA|TRBJ2-1|NA
TGTGCCAGCACCCAGCGGAGTTCCTACAATGAGCAGTTCTTC
CASTQRSSYNEQFF
>TRBV27|TRBD2|TRBJ2-1|NA
TGTGCCAGCAGTTCCCTGACTAGCGGAGTTTACAATGAGCAGTTCTTC
CASSSLTSGVYNEQFF
>TRBV19|TRBD1|TRBJ1-1|NA
TGTGCCAGTAGTATGACAGGGTACACTGAAGCTTTCTTT
CASSMTGYTEAFF
>TRBV5-1|TRBD2|TRBJ2-7|few
TGCGCCAGCAGCTGGGGGACTAGCGCAAACTACGAGCAGTACTTC
CASSWGTSANYEQYF
>TRBV4-2|TRBD2|TRBJ2-3|NA
TGTGCCAGCAGCCACCAGCGGGAAAGTTACGATACGCAGTATTTT
CASSHQRESYDTQYF
>TRBV5-4|NA|TRBJ1-4|NA
TGTGCCAGCAGCTTACAGGGTATTAATGAAAAACTGTTTTTT
CASSLQGINEKLFF
>TRBV29-1|TRBD1|TRBJ2-3|NA
TGCAGCGTTGAGGCAGGGGGTAGCACAGATACGCAGTATTTT
CSVEAGGSTDTQYF
>TRBV18|TRBD1|TRBJ2-1|NA
TGTGCCAGCTCGCCGCTATTCCCAGGGGGCCAGGGGCAGTTCTTC
CASSPLFPGGQGQFF